This TCR beta chain is drawn from a study of blood T cell repertoires in COVID-19. Across the whole study: Whether acute or convalescent, the COVID-19 samples came from the United States, Italy and Spain.

The protocol was immunoSEQ multiplex PCR, while the TCRdb copy is restricted to in-frame clones and leaves out a portion. The table has about 140,000 clones, over 80% seen once. V shed 0 bases and J shed 0 bases, with 12 bases lying between them. From germline, CDR1 is ENHRY and CDR2 SYGVKD. This CDR3 has 17 residues. The chain uses TRBV10-3 and TRBJ1-3; D gene uncertain. Sequencing input: peripheral blood. This receptor was obtained from a man under 40 with COVID-19, enrolled during active disease. Here the CDR3 DNA reads TGTGCCATCAGTGAGTCCGTCGCAAGAGTCTCTGGAAACACCATATATTTT. This gives the protein CAISESVARVSGNTIYF.